Below are 26 T cell receptor beta chains sequenced from a single sample in a study of preoperative IRX-2 immunotherapy in early breast cancer. Regarding treatment: preoperative locoregional IRX-2 cytokine immunotherapy. TCRdb's copy holds only in-frame clones and misses some; the assay was immunoSEQ multiplex PCR. The sample yields tens of thousands of clones, 70% to 90% seen once. The material was lymph node tissue, obtained after IRX-2 immunotherapy. Source of these receptors: a human donor with breast cancer.

This clone has just one count. The chain's CDR3 is CASRRDRGASNQPQHF. CDR3 coding DNA: TGTGCCAGTAGACGGGACAGAGGGGCTAGCAATCAGCCCCAGCATTTT. V and J are TRBV19 and TRBJ1-5; 7 nucleotides align to TRBD1. J gave up 0 bases and V 6 bases, and 8 bases lay outside the gene matches. CDR3 length equals 16 residues. Looked up from germline, CDR1 is LNHDA and CDR2 is SQIVND (reference sequence).

There are a few counts of this clone. The chain couples TRBV6-8 to TRBJ1-4; tentative D call: TRBD1 (6 bases). The length of the CDR3 is 15 residues. V lost 5 bases, J lost 5 bases, and 15 bases lay in between. Per germline, CDR1 MNHGY and CDR2 SAAAGT. CDR3 nucleotides: TGTGCCAGCAGTGGAGAGGGGGTGGGGAATGAAAAACTGTTTTTT. It translates to CASSGEGVGNEKLFF.

This clone has a single count. The chain combines TRBV11-3 with TRBJ2-3; 14 nucleotides agree with TRBD2. The length of the CDR3 is 19 residues. V was pared by 2 bases and J by 1 base, with 8 bases of the junction left unmatched. CDR1 is SGHNT, CDR2 YENEEA, per germline. CDR3 sequence: CASSLSVGTSGGRTDTQYF. In nucleotides, the CDR3 is TGTGCCAGCAGCTTATCCGTTGGGACTAGCGGGGGCCGCACAGATACGCAGTATTTT.

The chain is built from TRBV6-8 and TRBJ1-3; a weak D match, TRBD1 (5 bases). The germline V and J ends were trimmed by 5 bases and 0 bases, with 11 bases remaining between them. The CDR3 consists of 15 residues. Germline CDR1 and CDR2: MNHGY and SAAAGT. The DNA of the CDR3 is TGTGCCAGCAGTCTACAGGTGAACTCTGGAAACACCATATATTTT. It yields the protein CASSLQVNSGNTIYF.

The gene calls are TRBV5-1 and TRBJ1-2; D perhaps matches TRBD1 (5 bases). Germline loops: CDR1 SGHRS, CDR2 YFSETQ. Trimming left V 5 bases short and J 3 bases short, with 17 bases between. CDR3 length equals 15 residues. CDR3 DNA sequence: TGCGCCAGCAGTACGACCGGACACTCCGACTATGGCTACACCTTC. Residues: CASSTTGHSDYGYTF.

This clone occurred once. The chain combines TRBV28 with TRBJ1-1; 9 nucleotides align to TRBD1. CDR1 and CDR2 from the germline V gene are MDHEN and SYDVKM. The V gene end was trimmed by 5 bases and the J gene end by 4 bases; junction bases not matched to a gene: 8. This CDR3 has 15 residues. The CDR3 sequence: CASSLGQGSTTEAFF. In DNA form, the CDR3 reads TGTGCCAGCAGTCTGGGACAGGGAAGTACCACTGAAGCTTTCTTT.

The chain has TRBV19 and TRBJ2-2; no definite D call. CDR3 size: 13 residues. Germline V lookup: CDR1 LNHDA, CDR2 SQIVND (reference sequence). V was cut by 7 bases and J by 6 bases, with 12 bases left in between. CDR3 DNA: TGTGCCAGTAACCCATCGGCCCCCGGGGAGCTGTTTTTT. This gives the protein CASNPSAPGELFF.

This chain links TRBV19 with TRBJ1-1; 8 bases line up with TRBD1. Germline CDR1 is LNHDA and CDR2 is SQIVND (reference sequence). Unmatched junction bases numbered 5, after V lost 5 bases and J lost 3 bases. The length of the CDR3 is 14 residues. CDR3 residues: CASSHQGAHTEAFF. CDR3 bases: TGTGCCAGTAGTCACCAGGGGGCCCACACTGAAGCTTTCTTT.

This clone was picked up a small number of times. The genes are TRBV19 and TRBJ2-7; D possibly corresponds to TRBD1 (6 bases). Germline V gene sequence: CDR1 LNHDA, CDR2 SQIVND (reference sequence). Trimming removed 5 bases at V and 2 bases at J, with 25 bases between. This CDR3 is 18 amino acids long. The chain's CDR3 is CASSERPFGGASAYEQYF. The CDR3 coding sequence is TGTGCCAGTAGTGAGCGCCCCTTTGGGGGCGCAAGTGCCTACGAGCAGTACTTC.

The rearrangement joins TRBV18 to TRBJ1-3, with D possibly TRBD1 on 6 matching bases. Germline assignment: CDR1 KGHSH and CDR2 LQKENI. The V end lost 3 bases, the J end lost 0 bases, and 9 bases lay between the germline ends. The CDR3 contains 15 residues. The CDR3 coding sequence is TGTGCCAGCTCACCGGACAGCTCCTCTGGAAACACCATATATTTT. Its translation: CASSPDSSSGNTIYF.

The rearrangement joins TRBV18 to TRBJ2-1, with TRBD2 identical over 9 bases. The germline V gene encodes CDR1 KGHSH and CDR2 LQKENI. J was trimmed by 6 bases and V by 0 bases; bases with no gene match: 6. The CDR3 is 16 amino acids. The CDR3 DNA follows: TGTGCCAGCTCACCACCGTTGGCGGGGGGGCCCAATGAGCAGTTCTTC. Its protein product is CASSPPLAGGPNEQFF.

CDR3 region: CASSEPGLAGGDTQYF. The CDR3 DNA reads TGCGCCAGCAGTGAACCGGGACTAGCGGGGGGGGATACGCAGTATTTT. The chain uses TRBV10-2 and TRBJ2-3, with 16 positions matching TRBD2. The CDR3 is 16 amino acids. Germline V gene data show CDR1 as WSHSY and CDR2 as SAAADI. V dropped 3 bases and J dropped 6; count of bases not matched to a gene: 3.

The rearrangement uses TRBV28 and TRBJ1-6; D might be TRBD1 (5 bases). Between the trimmed V and J ends, which lost 2 bases and 5 bases, there was a span of 7 bases. The CDR3 sequence is 14 residues long. Germline V CDR1 and CDR2: MDHEN, SYDVKM. CDR3 DNA sequence: TGTGCCAGCAGTTTAGACAGAGATAATTCACCCCTCCACTTT. It specifies CASSLDRDNSPLHF.

The chain joins TRBV6-8 to TRBJ1-2; no clear D gene. Germline CDR1 and CDR2: MNHGY and SAAAGT. The CDR3 runs 13 residues. The V end lost 7 bases, the J end lost 8 bases, and 17 bases lay between the germline ends. The CDR3: CASTRTVGGGYTF. The DNA of the CDR3 is TGTGCCAGCACCAGGACCGTTGGTGGAGGCTACACCTTC.

CDR3 loop: CASSPGTFEQYV. The CDR3 nucleotides are TGTGCCAGCAGCCCCGGGACATTTGAGCAGTACGTC. V usage is TRBV28 and J usage is TRBJ2-7, with D possibly being TRBD1 (6 bases). Per the germline V gene, CDR1 is MDHEN and CDR2 is SYDVKM. Trimming pared 6 bases from V and 7 bases from J, leaving 13 bases between. The CDR3 runs 12 residues.

This rearrangement joins TRBV6-8 to TRBJ1-1; the D is unclear. V lost 0 bases to trimming and J lost 5 bases, with 10 bases between them. There are 14 residues in the CDR3. Germline CDR1 and CDR2: MNHGY and SAAAGT. The CDR3 loop reads CASSYSAKHTEAFF. The CDR3 DNA sequence: TGTGCCAGCAGTTACTCCGCCAAGCATACTGAAGCTTTCTTT.

This chain connects TRBV5-1 to TRBJ1-1; perhaps TRBD1 as D (6 bases). CDR3 length equals 15 residues. From germline, CDR1 is SGHRS and CDR2 YFSETQ. Trimming cost V 0 bases and J 7 bases, with 16 bases left between them. The CDR3 loop is CASSLGETGPLEAFF. DNA for the CDR3: TGCGCCAGCAGCTTGGGGGAGACAGGACCACTTGAAGCTTTCTTT.

This clone turned up a few times. The V gene is TRBV18, the J gene TRBJ2-2; a weak D match, TRBD2 (5 bases). The V end lost 1 base, the J end lost 5 bases, and 8 bases lay between the germline ends. This CDR3 has 14 amino acids. From germline, CDR1 is KGHSH and CDR2 LQKENI. Here the CDR3 reads CASSPQGETGELFF. CDR3 DNA sequence: TGTGCCAGCTCACCACAGGGAGAAACCGGGGAGCTGTTTTTT.

V is TRBV30 and J is TRBJ1-5; D possibly corresponds to TRBD1 (5 bases). Germline loops: CDR1 GTSNPN, CDR2 SVGIG (reference sequence). There are 14 residues in the CDR3. V lost 3 bases and J lost 1, with 10 bases in between. The CDR3 DNA follows: TGTGCCTGGAGGGGCAGGGCGAGCAATCAGCCCCAGCATTTT. Translated, it gives CAWRGRASNQPQHF.

The chain joins TRBV5-1 to TRBJ2-5; D perhaps matches TRBD2 (5 bases). The V gene lost 2 bases and the J gene lost 5 bases, with 13 bases spanning the gap. CDR3 length: 14 residues. CDR1 is SGHRS, CDR2 YFSETQ, per germline. CDR3 protein: CASSLSGFRETQYF. The CDR3 bases are TGCGCCAGCAGCTTAAGCGGATTTCGGGAGACCCAGTACTTC.

The V gene is TRBV11-3, the J gene TRBJ1-3; tentative D call: TRBD1 (6 bases). The CDR3 extends over 14 amino acids. Deletions cut 6 bases from V and 0 bases from J, with 9 bases between. Per germline, CDR1 SGHNT and CDR2 YENEEA. The CDR3 is CASRDRSSGNTIYF. CDR3 in DNA: TGTGCCAGCAGGGACAGAAGCTCTGGAAACACCATATATTTT.

This clone was detected only once. The rearrangement uses TRBV30 and TRBJ2-1; either TRBD1 or TRBD2 may fit D (6 bases each). The germline CDR1 and CDR2 sequences are GTSNPN and SVGIG (reference sequence). V dropped 3 bases and J dropped 0 bases, with 15 bases sitting between them. The CDR3 sequence is 16 residues long. The CDR3: CAWSNSGASSYNEQFF. DNA of the CDR3: TGTGCCTGGAGCAATTCGGGGGCGAGCTCCTACAATGAGCAGTTCTTC.

V is TRBV28 and J is TRBJ2-4; 7 bases agree with TRBD1. With V trimmed by 5 bases and J by 8 bases, 9 bases remained unmatched. Germline loops: CDR1 MDHEN, CDR2 SYDVKM. CDR3 length: 14 residues. The CDR3 sequence is CASSQGQNPHIQYF. Here the CDR3 DNA reads TGTGCCAGCAGTCAGGGACAGAACCCTCACATTCAGTACTTC.

This CDR3 is CASSLVASGPNTGELFF. The DNA for the CDR3 is TGCGCCAGCAGCTTGGTGGCTAGCGGGCCGAACACCGGGGAGCTGTTTTTT. The chain couples TRBV5-1 to TRBJ2-2, with 8 bases identical to TRBD2. Germline V CDR1 and CDR2: SGHRS, YFSETQ. The CDR3 is 17 residues long. Trimming took 0 bases from V and 0 from J; bases not matched to a gene: 4.

Comments on this clone: Relative to the germline gene, one junction end is altered; a read error may explain this. The chain joins TRBV15 to TRBJ2-7, with 7 bases matching TRBD1. The CDR3 spans 15 residues. Germline V gene sequence: CDR1 LNHNV, CDR2 YYDKDF (reference sequence). This CDR3 is CASSSTGQSFYEQYF. The CDR3 DNA is TGTGCCAGCAGCTCAACGGGACAGAGCTTTTACGAGCAGTACTTC.

V usage is TRBV28 and J usage is TRBJ1-2; the match to TRBD1 covers 8 bases. The V and J ends lost 4 bases and 3 bases, in that order; junction bases with no gene match: 4. This CDR3 region has 14 residues. Looked up from germline, CDR1 is MDHEN and CDR2 is SYDVKM. CDR3 protein: CASSSPQGDYGYTF. The CDR3 DNA sequence: TGTGCCAGCAGTTCACCACAGGGGGACTATGGCTACACCTTC.